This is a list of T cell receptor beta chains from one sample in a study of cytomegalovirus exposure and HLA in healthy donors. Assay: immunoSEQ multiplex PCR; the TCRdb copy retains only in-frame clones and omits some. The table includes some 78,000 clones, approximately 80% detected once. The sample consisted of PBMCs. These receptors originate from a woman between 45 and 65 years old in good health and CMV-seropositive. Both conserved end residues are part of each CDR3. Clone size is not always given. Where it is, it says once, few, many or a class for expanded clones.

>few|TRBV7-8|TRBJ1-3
CASSGTQKLGNTIYF
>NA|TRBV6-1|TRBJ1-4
CASGAGFNEKLFF
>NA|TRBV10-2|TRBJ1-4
CASGGPTNEKLFF
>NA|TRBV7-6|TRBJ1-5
CASSLGDRVDQPQHF
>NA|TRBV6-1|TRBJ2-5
CASRGPQGLQETQYF
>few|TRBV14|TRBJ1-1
CASSQDPRTRKGARNTEAFF
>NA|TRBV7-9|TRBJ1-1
CASSWGTGNTEAFF
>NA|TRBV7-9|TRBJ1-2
CASNHIDRAPNYGYTF
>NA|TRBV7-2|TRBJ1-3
CASSLQNTGNTIYF
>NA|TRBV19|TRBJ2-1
CASSTRLADYNEQFF
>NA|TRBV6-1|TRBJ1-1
CASSWGRNTEAFF
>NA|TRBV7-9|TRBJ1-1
CASSYRSQNTEAFF
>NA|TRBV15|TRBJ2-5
CATSRRGAGGETQYF
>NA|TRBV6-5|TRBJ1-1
CASSRTMNTEAFF
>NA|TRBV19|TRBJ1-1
CASSTGTRGTEAFF
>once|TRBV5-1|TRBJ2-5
CASSSGDRAMSQETQYF
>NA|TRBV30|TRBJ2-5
CAWRRDGQETQYF
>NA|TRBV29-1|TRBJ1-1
CSVQDRKNTEAFF
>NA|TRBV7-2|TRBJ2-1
CASSLANFGEQFF
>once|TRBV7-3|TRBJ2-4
CASSSGGQRDIQYF
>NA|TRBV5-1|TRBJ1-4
CASSLDQGVGNEKLFF
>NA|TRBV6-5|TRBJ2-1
CASSPGGAQRFF
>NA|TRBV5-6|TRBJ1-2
CASSLNRGYGYTF
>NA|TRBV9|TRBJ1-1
CASSVGSGQPRTEAFF
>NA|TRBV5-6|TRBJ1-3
CASSLVGGSGNTIYF
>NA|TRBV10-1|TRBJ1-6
CASSHTLNSPLHF
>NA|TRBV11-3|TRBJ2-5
CASSLTSRQETQYF
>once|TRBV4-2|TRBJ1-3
CASSQDRRGLGSGNTIYF
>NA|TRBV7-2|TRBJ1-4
CASSLAGGAGTKLFF
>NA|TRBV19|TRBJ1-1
CASRGGTKPPLNTEAFF
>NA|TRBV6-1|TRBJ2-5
CASSESTGTGQETQYF
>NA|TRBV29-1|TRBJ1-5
CSVLDRGSNQPQHF
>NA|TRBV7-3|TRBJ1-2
CASGEPNYGYTF
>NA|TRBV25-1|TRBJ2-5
CASSEPGRETQYF
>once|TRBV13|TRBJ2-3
CASSLGLAGVSDTQYF
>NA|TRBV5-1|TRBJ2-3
CASSPSLGGGQDTQYF
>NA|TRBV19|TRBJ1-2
CASSRDSFYGYTF
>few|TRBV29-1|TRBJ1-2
CSVMSRNYGYTF
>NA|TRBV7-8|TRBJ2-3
CASSWGVTDTQYF
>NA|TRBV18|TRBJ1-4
CASSFGQSLNEKLFF
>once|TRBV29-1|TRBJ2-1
CSSGQGSNEQFF
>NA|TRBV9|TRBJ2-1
CASSVGDTYNEQFF
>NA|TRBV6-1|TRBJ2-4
CASSAGTSAKNIQYF
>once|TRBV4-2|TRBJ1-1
CASSQGQGADEAFF
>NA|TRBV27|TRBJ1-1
CASSLDGPQGNTEAFF
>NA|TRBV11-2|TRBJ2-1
CASSLGFGQARGEQFF
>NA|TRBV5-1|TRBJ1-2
CASSLGGGYTF
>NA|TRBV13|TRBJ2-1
CASSLSGQGSDEQFF
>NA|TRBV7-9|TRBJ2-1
CASSPGTGTIDEQFF
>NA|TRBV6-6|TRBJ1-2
CASSPDSNYGYTF
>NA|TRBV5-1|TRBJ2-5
CASSWTGPGQLQETQYF
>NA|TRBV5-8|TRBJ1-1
CASSRGQSLNTEAFF
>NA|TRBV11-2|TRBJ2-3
CASSLERDQRAYF
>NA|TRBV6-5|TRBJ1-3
CASSYSGLFSGNTIYF
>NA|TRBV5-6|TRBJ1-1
CASGRGTEAFF
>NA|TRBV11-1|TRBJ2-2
CASSLASQNTGELFF
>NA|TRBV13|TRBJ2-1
CASTRGWDEQFF
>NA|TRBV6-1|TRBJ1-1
CASRDRTGSEAFF
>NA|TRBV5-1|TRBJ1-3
CASSLTPDGNTIYF